The 28 T cell receptor beta chains presented below share a single source sample, sequenced in a study of cytomegalovirus exposure and HLA in healthy donors. The method was immunoSEQ multiplex PCR; TCRdb's version includes in-frame clones alone and lacks a portion of them. Of 45,000 to 65,000 clones in the sample, 93% are singletons; the top ten hold around 1.7%. Material: PBMCs. The source is a woman under 30 in good health and CMV-seropositive.

The rearrangement uses TRBV28 and TRBJ2-1, with 8 nucleotides matching TRBD2. Germline trimming cut 11 bases from V and 1 base from J; bases unmatched to any gene: 16. Germline CDR1 reads MDHEN; CDR2 reads SYDVKM. This CDR3 region has 17 residues. The CDR3 DNA is TGTGCCGTGGGGATAGCGGGGAACGGCGGGTCCTACAATGAGCAGTTCTTC. It encodes CAVGIAGNGGSYNEQFF.

V gene TRBV7-9 combines with J gene TRBJ1-4; D is unclear. The CDR3 is 14 amino acids. The germline CDR1 and CDR2 sequences are SEHNR and FQNEAQ (reference sequence). Trimming cost V 1 base and J 8 bases, with 11 bases left between them. The chain's CDR3 is CASSLGTRKEKLFF. CDR3 sequence (DNA): TGTGCCAGCAGCTTAGGAACAAGAAAAGAAAAACTGTTTTTT.

V is TRBV28 and J is TRBJ1-5; maybe TRBD1 (6 bases). The CDR3 totals 13 residues. V lost 3 bases, J lost 6 bases, and 9 bases lay in between. Germline CDR1 reads MDHEN; CDR2 reads SYDVKM. DNA for the CDR3: TGTGCCAGCAGTTTTAGGGGGATTCAGCCCCAGCATTTT. This sequence encodes CASSFRGIQPQHF. Filled out from reference TRBV28 and TRBJ1-5, the complete variable domain reads DVKVTQSSRYLVKRTGEKVFLECVQDMDHENMFWYRQDPGLGLRLIYFSYDVKMKEKGDIPEGYSVSREKKERFSLILESASTNQTSMYLCASSFRGIQPQHFGDGTRLSIL.

The chain carries TRBV6-1 and TRBJ2-3; TRBD2 matches 7 bases. V trimming: 8 bases; J trimming: 1 base; junction bases outside the gene matches: 6. Per germline, CDR1 MNHNS and CDR2 SASEGT. The CDR3 is 14 amino acids. CDR3 nucleotides: TGTGCCAGCGGAGGTGGGGGGGGCACAGATACGCAGTATTTT. Protein: CASGGGGGTDTQYF.

CDR3 residues: CASSYSNRGLSEAFF. The CDR3 nucleotides are TGTGCCAGCAGTTACTCGAATAGGGGGCTTTCTGAAGCTTTCTTT. The chain links TRBV6-5 to TRBJ1-1; 7 bases match TRBD1. Per the germline V gene, CDR1 is MNHEY and CDR2 is SVGAGI. V lost 0 bases and J lost 6; bases outside the gene matches: 7. The length of the CDR3 is 15 residues.

The V gene is TRBV11-3, the J gene TRBJ1-1, with D perhaps matching TRBD1 (6 bases). The CDR3 has 13 residues. V gave up 3 bases and J gave up 7 bases, with 12 bases separating them. CDR1 and CDR2 (germline): SGHNT, YENEEA. CDR3 protein: CASSFNVGHEAFF. DNA for the CDR3: TGTGCCAGCAGCTTTAATGTGGGACATGAAGCTTTCTTT.

The DNA of the CDR3 is TGTGCCAGCTCACCGTCAGGGCGCAATTCACCCCTCCACTTT. Translation: CASSPSGRNSPLHF. The chain carries TRBV18 and TRBJ1-6; tentatively, D is TRBD1 (5 bases). The V and J ends lost 3 bases and 7 bases respectively, with 10 bases between them. Germline CDR1 and CDR2: KGHSH and LQKENI. This CDR3 region has 14 residues.

The V gene is TRBV7-2, the J gene TRBJ2-4; D gene ambiguous. Deletions cut 1 base from V and 0 bases from J, with 4 bases between. The length of the CDR3 is 14 residues. Per the germline V gene, CDR1 is SGHTA and CDR2 is FQGNSA. CDR3 protein: CASSLELAKNIQYF. The CDR3 DNA reads TGTGCCAGCAGCTTAGAACTAGCCAAAAACATTCAGTACTTC.

This clone appeared once. The rearrangement links TRBV30 to TRBJ2-5, with 9 bases fitting TRBD2. The CDR3 is made up of 17 amino acids. Trimming took 1 base from V and 4 from J; bases not matched to a gene: 13. In germline, CDR1 is GTSNPN, CDR2 SVGIG (reference sequence). The CDR3 DNA reads TGTGCCTGGAGTGCGATAGCGGGGGTGGTAAACCGAGAGACCCAGTACTTC. As protein: CAWSAIAGVVNRETQYF.

This chain uses TRBV29-1 with TRBJ2-2, with 9 bases that match TRBD1. The V segment lost 4 bases and the J segment 6 bases; nucleotides outside the gene matches: 3. Germline loops: CDR1 SQVTM, CDR2 ANQGSEA. The length of the CDR3 is 13 residues. Written as DNA, the CDR3 is TGCAGCGTTGTGGGGACAGGGTCCGGGGAGCTGTTTTTT. This gives the protein CSVVGTGSGELFF.

The chain uses TRBV6-5 and TRBJ2-1; 7 bases match TRBD2. Germline V gene lookup returns CDR1 MNHEY and CDR2 SVGAGI. The CDR3 contains 15 residues. V lost 6 bases, J lost 4 bases, and 9 bases stayed unmatched. The CDR3 nucleotides read TGTGCCAGCAGCCGGACTAGAGGCGAGTACAATGAGCAGTTCTTC. Encoded protein: CASSRTRGEYNEQFF.

The V call is TRBV27, the J call TRBJ1-2; 10 nucleotides agree with TRBD1. Germline CDR1 reads MNHEY; CDR2 reads SMNVEV (reference sequence). CDR3 size: 13 residues. J lost 7 bases, V lost 5 bases, and 4 bases had no gene match. Here the CDR3 DNA reads TGTGCCAGCAGTGCAGGGACAGGGGCTGGCTACACCTTC. The encoded protein is CASSAGTGAGYTF.

The gene calls are TRBV4-3 and TRBJ1-2; 10 bases line up with TRBD1. The CDR3 is 14 amino acids. Germline assignment: CDR1 LGHNA and CDR2 YSLEER. Germline trimming cut 1 base from V and 8 bases from J; bases unmatched to any gene: 4. CDR3 sequence (DNA): TGCGCCAGCAGCCAAGGACAGGGGGCGCCGGGCTACACCTTC. Encoded protein: CASSQGQGAPGYTF.

The chain couples TRBV2 to TRBJ2-5; D not resolved. The germline V and J ends were trimmed by 4 bases and 2 bases, with 8 bases remaining between them. In germline, CDR1 is SNHLY, CDR2 FYNNEI. The CDR3 totals 13 residues. The CDR3 region is CASSGARQETQYF. In nucleotides, the CDR3 is TGTGCCAGCAGTGGGGCACGGCAAGAGACCCAGTACTTC.

This rearrangement joins TRBV6-5 to TRBJ1-2; 9 nucleotides agree with TRBD1. The CDR3 is made up of 14 amino acids. Germline V CDR1 and CDR2: MNHEY, SVGAGI. The junction had 4 bases not matched to a gene; V was cut back by 6 bases and J by 2 bases. CDR3 coding DNA: TGTGCCAGCAGCCGGGACAGGGAGAACTATGGCTACACCTTC. Residues: CASSRDRENYGYTF.

This chain links TRBV5-5 with TRBJ1-4; D remains unclear. The germline V gene has CDR1 SGHKS and CDR2 YYEKEE (reference sequence). V lost 4 bases and J 3 bases, leaving 13 bases between the germline ends. This CDR3 region has 15 residues. The CDR3 spells CASSAEQFANEKLFF. The CDR3 coding sequence is TGTGCCAGCAGCGCAGAACAGTTCGCTAATGAAAAACTGTTTTTT.

This clone was seen a handful of times. For the CDR3, the DNA is TGTGCCAGCAGTGAGGGGACAGGGGGCTACAATGAGCAGTTCTTC. Translated: CASSEGTGGYNEQFF. The chain links TRBV6-4 to TRBJ2-1, with 11 bases lining up with TRBD1. The CDR3 spans 15 residues. CDR1 MRHNA and CDR2 SNTAGT come from the germline V gene. The ends lost 3 bases at V and 3 bases at J; junction bases unmatched: 1.

The chain recombines TRBV6-5 with TRBJ2-1; tentative D call: TRBD2 (5 bases). V was shortened by 9 bases and J by 4 bases, with 19 bases between the two germline ends. The CDR3 extends over 15 amino acids. CDR1 MNHEY and CDR2 SVGAGI come from the germline V gene. The CDR3 loop is CASSTQGGDYNEQFF. CDR3 coding DNA: TGTGCCAGTAGCACTCAAGGAGGAGATTACAATGAGCAGTTCTTC.

The rearrangement links TRBV6-6 to TRBJ2-7, with TRBD1 as a possible D gene (6 bases). The CDR3 contains 14 residues. V was shortened by 0 bases and J by 2 bases, with 8 bases between the two germline ends. Germline V gene data show CDR1 as MNHNY and CDR2 as SVGAGI (reference sequence). DNA of the CDR3: TGTGCCAGCAGTTACTCTACAGGGCCCTACGAGCAGTACTTC. This encodes CASSYSTGPYEQYF.

The genes are TRBV6-5 and TRBJ2-2; 15 nucleotides match TRBD2. Losses at the gene ends were 4 bases for V and 7 bases for J; bases not matched to a gene: 4. The CDR3 totals 16 residues. Germline CDR1 reads MNHEY; CDR2 reads SVGAGI. CDR3 loop: CASSWGLAGGIGELFF. The CDR3 DNA follows: TGTGCCAGCAGTTGGGGACTAGCGGGGGGTATCGGGGAGCTGTTTTTT.

V gene TRBV5-6 combines with J gene TRBJ1-2; D ambiguous. V lost 0 bases, J lost 8 bases, and 11 bases lay in between. CDR1 SGHDT and CDR2 YYEEEE come from the germline V gene. The CDR3 sequence is 13 residues long. CDR3 nucleotides: TGTGCCAGCAGCTTGGGCCGGACTATGGGCTACACCTTC. The encoded protein is CASSLGRTMGYTF.

CDR3 residues: CASRPTGRSEQYF. Here the CDR3 DNA reads TGTGCCAGCAGGCCCACTGGGCGATCCGAGCAGTACTTC. The chain uses TRBV6-5 and TRBJ2-7, with D uncertain. Germline loops: CDR1 MNHEY, CDR2 SVGAGI. The V gene lost 6 bases and the J gene lost 6 bases, with 15 bases spanning the gap. CDR3 length: 13 amino acids.

This chain joins TRBV7-9 and TRBJ2-5, with TRBD1 matching over 7 bases. The length of the CDR3 is 14 residues. Germline CDR1 reads SEHNR; CDR2 reads FQNEAQ (reference sequence). V trimming: 4 bases; J trimming: 3 bases; junction bases outside the gene matches: 5. The CDR3 loop reads CASSSTGVEETQYF. CDR3 sequence (DNA): TGTGCCAGCAGCTCCACAGGGGTTGAAGAGACCCAGTACTTC.

The gene calls are TRBV9 and TRBJ1-6; 10 nucleotides align to TRBD1. Germline values: CDR1 SGDLS, CDR2 YYNGEE. V shed 4 bases, J shed 8 bases, and the junction held 9 bases outside the gene matches. This CDR3 spans 16 amino acids. CDR3 in amino acids: CASSTSRDRGDSPLHF. CDR3 nucleotide sequence: TGTGCCAGCAGCACTTCACGGGACAGGGGCGATTCACCCCTCCACTTT. Looking up the rest from reference TRBV9 and TRBJ1-6 gives the full variable domain: DSGVTQTPKHLITATGQRVTLRCSPRSGDLSVYWYQQSLDQGLQFLIQYYNGEERAKGNILERFSAQQFPDLHSELNLSSLELGDSALYFCASSTSRDRGDSPLHFGNGTRLTVT.

This clone was detected once. The V and J genes are TRBV28 and TRBJ1-3; tentatively, D is TRBD1 (5 bases). The V end lost 3 bases, the J end lost 1 base, and 13 bases lay between the germline ends. The length of the CDR3 is 16 residues. The germline gives CDR1 MDHEN, CDR2 SYDVKM. CDR3 region: CASSFIQGTSGNTIYF. CDR3 nucleotide sequence: TGTGCCAGCAGTTTTATTCAGGGAACGTCTGGAAACACCATATATTTT.

A single count supports this clone. The CDR3 protein is CASSLSGQGFVGYTF. CDR3 nucleotide sequence: TGTGCCAGCAGTTTATCGGGACAGGGGTTTGTTGGCTACACCTTC. The chain carries TRBV27 and TRBJ1-2, with TRBD1 matching over 10 bases. V lost 0 bases, J lost 7 bases, and 5 bases stayed unmatched. Germline-derived CDR1 and CDR2 are MNHEY and SMNVEV (reference sequence). The length of the CDR3 is 15 residues.

This rearrangement joins TRBV25-1 to TRBJ2-3; the match to TRBD2 covers 10 bases. V lost 6 bases to trimming and J lost 6 bases; unmatched junction nucleotides: 6. The length of the CDR3 is 14 residues. Germline lookup yields CDR1 MGHDK and CDR2 SYGVNS. The CDR3 loop reads CASSASGGPDTQYF. The CDR3 DNA is TGTGCCAGCAGCGCTAGCGGGGGTCCGGATACGCAGTATTTT.

CDR3 coding DNA: TGTGCCAGCAGGGGACTAGCGGCTTACCAAGAGACCCAGTACTTC. Amino acid sequence: CASRGLAAYQETQYF. The chain carries TRBV28 and TRBJ2-5, with 11 bases aligning to TRBD2. The length of the CDR3 is 15 residues. CDR1 MDHEN and CDR2 SYDVKM come from the germline V gene. Trimming cost V 6 bases and J 0 bases; bases outside gene matches: 3. The full variable domain, completed using reference TRBV28 and TRBJ2-5, is DVKVTQSSRYLVKRTGEKVFLECVQDMDHENMFWYRQDPGLGLRLIYFSYDVKMKEKGDIPEGYSVSREKKERFSLILESASTNQTSMYLCASRGLAAYQETQYFGPGTRLLVL.